The entry below gives a single TCR beta chain sequence along with its context. This sample is drawn from a study of control samples from healthy donors and cancer patients. Assay used: immunoSEQ multiplex PCR; TCRdb lists only in-frame clones, some missing. The sample shows some 160,000 clones, 92% of them seen only once. The CDR3 has 18 residues. J gave up 2 bases and V 0 bases, and 7 bases lay outside the gene matches. Germline V gives CDR1 SGDLS, CDR2 YYNGEE. The sample taken for sequencing was blood. The sequence was collected from a woman aged 30 to 39 in good health. V usage is TRBV9 and J usage is TRBJ2-1; TRBD1 matches 11 bases. CDR3 in amino acids: CASSVAIGQGAPYNEQFF. DNA of the CDR3: TGTGCCAGCAGCGTAGCTATAGGACAGGGGGCCCCCTACAATGAGCAGTTCTTC.